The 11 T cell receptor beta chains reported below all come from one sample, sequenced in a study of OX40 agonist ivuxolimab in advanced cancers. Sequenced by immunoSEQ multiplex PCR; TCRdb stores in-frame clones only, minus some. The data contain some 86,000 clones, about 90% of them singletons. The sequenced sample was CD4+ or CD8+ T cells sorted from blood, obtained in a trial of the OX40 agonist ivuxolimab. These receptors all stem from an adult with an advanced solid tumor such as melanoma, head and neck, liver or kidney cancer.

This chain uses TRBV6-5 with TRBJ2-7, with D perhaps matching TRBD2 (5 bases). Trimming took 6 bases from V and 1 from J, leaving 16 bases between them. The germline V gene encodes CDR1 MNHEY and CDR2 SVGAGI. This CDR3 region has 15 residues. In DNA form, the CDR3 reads TGTGCCAGCAGCCAGTTTCGTGAGGGTTCCTACGAGCAGTACTTC. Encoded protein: CASSQFREGSYEQYF.

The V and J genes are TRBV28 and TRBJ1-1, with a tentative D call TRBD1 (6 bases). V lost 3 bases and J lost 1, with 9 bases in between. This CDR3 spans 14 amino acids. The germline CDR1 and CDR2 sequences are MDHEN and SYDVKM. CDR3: CASSLWTANTEAFF. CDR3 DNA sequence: TGTGCCAGCAGTTTGTGGACAGCGAACACTGAAGCTTTCTTT.

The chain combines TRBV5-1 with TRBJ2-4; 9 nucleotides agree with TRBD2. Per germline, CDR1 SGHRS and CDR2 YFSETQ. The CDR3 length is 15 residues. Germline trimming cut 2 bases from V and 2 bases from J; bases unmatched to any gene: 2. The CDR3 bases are TGCGCCAGCAGCTTAGGACTAGCGACCAAAAACATTCAGTACTTC. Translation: CASSLGLATKNIQYF.

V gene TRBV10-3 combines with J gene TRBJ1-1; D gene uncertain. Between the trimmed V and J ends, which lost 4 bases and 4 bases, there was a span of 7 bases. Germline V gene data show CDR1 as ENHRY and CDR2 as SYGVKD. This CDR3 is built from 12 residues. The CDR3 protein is CAISGTGTEAFF. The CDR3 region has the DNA TGTGCCATCAGTGGGACCGGCACTGAAGCTTTCTTT.

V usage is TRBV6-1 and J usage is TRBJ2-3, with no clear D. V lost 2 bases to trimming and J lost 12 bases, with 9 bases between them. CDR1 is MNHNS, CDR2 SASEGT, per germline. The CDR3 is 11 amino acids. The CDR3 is CASSENRFQYF. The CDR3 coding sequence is TGTGCCAGCAGTGAAAATAGGTTCCAGTATTTT.

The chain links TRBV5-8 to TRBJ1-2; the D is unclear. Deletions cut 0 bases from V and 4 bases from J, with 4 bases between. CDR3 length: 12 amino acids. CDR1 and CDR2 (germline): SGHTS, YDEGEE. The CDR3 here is CASSLAGYGYTF. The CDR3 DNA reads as TGTGCCAGCAGCTTGGCGGGCTATGGCTACACCTTC.

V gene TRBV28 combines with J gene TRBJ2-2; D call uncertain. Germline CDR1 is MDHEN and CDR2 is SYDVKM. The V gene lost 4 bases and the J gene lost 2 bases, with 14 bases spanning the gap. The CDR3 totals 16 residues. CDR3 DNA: TGTGCCAGCAGTTCCTTCAGTACTCTCAACACCGGGGAGCTGTTTTTT. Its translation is CASSSFSTLNTGELFF.

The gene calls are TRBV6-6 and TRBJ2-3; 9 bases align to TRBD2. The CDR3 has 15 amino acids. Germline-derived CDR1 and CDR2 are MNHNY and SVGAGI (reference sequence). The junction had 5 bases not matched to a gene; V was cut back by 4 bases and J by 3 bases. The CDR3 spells CASSLAGGLTDTQYF. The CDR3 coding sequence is TGTGCCAGCAGTTTGGCGGGGGGGTTGACAGATACGCAGTATTTT.

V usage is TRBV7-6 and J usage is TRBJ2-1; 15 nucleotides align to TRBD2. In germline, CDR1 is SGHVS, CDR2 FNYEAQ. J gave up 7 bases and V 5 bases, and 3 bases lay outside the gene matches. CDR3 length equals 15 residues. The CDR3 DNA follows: TGTGCCAGCAGCACGGGACTAGCGGGGGGAAATGAGCAGTTCTTC. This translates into CASSTGLAGGNEQFF.

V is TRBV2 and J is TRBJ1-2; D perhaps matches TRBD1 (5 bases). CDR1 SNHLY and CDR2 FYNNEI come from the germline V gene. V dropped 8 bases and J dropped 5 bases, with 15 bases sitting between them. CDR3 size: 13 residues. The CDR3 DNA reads TGTGCCAGCCGGATCGACAGTTTTTATGGCTACACCTTC. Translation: CASRIDSFYGYTF.

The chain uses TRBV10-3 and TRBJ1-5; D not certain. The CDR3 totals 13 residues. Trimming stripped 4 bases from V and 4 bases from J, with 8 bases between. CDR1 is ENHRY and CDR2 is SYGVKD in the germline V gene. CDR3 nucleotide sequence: TGTGCCATCAGTGTAGAAAAAAATCAGCCCCAGCATTTT. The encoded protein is CAISVEKNQPQHF.